One TCR beta chain is described in this entry. Measured with immunoSEQ multiplex PCR; TCRdb has only the in-frame clones, and not every one. Here the sample spans 160,000 or so clones, 96% being singletons. This specimen belongs to a study of control samples from healthy donors and cancer patients. Sequenced: blood. The clonotype was recovered from a woman between 25 and 40 years old in good health.

CDR3 region: CASSESTSGGLYNEQFF. The CDR3 nucleotides are TGCGCCAGCAGTGAGTCGACTAGCGGGGGGCTCTACAATGAGCAGTTCTTC. The chain has TRBV10-1 and TRBJ2-1; 13 bases map to TRBD2. The length of the CDR3 is 17 residues. The germline gives CDR1 WNHNN, CDR2 SYGVQD (reference sequence). The V segment lost 0 bases and the J segment 3 bases; nucleotides outside the gene matches: 2.